The sequence of this T cell receptor beta chain was determined in a study of blood T cell repertoires in COVID-19. Turning to the study itself: Samples came from the United States, Italy and Spain, spanning acute and convalescent COVID-19.

Source study methods: Amplification of reference gene primers was used by the study to estimate nucleated cell counts. The assay was immunoSEQ multiplex PCR, and TCRdb's table has in-frame clones only and misses some. V and J calls and clone size are those listed in that table; D and trimming were worked out from the DNA. The sample has approximately 69,000 clones, 88% seen once. The receptor comes from a man over 45 with acute or convalescent COVID-19. The specimen sequenced was peripheral blood.

CDR3 coding DNA: TGTGCCAGCAAAGATTCGACAGTCAATCAGCCCCAGCATTTT. Protein product: CASKDSTVNQPQHF. The gene calls are TRBV6-5 and TRBJ1-5; TRBD1 might be the D (5 bases). This CDR3 is built from 14 residues. The germline V gene encodes CDR1 MNHEY and CDR2 SVGAGI. The germline V and J ends were trimmed by 7 bases and 3 bases, with 13 bases remaining between them.